This TCR beta chain is drawn from a study of CD8 T cells in Susac syndrome. Control patients had untreated stable or active relapsing-remitting multiple sclerosis by revised McDonald criteria. Study findings and constraints: An acknowledgment was made by the study that its TCR sequencing and HLA analysis involved relatively few individuals.

Between the trimmed V and J ends, which lost 4 bases and 1 base, there was a span of 9 bases. CDR3 length equals 13 residues. The germline V gene encodes CDR1 SQVTM and CDR2 ANQGSEA. Concerning this clonotype itself: Its antigen is as yet unknown.

RNA totalling roughly 0.5 to 1 ug underwent reverse transcription with random hexamers. Amplification of TCR beta CDR3 used immunoSEQ multiplex PCR across 54 Vbeta and 13 Jbeta. TCRdb re-derived calls from the immunoSEQ multiplex PCR reads in MiXCR, one entry per CDR3 protein. Among 200,000 to 250,000 distinct CDR3 sequences listed, just over 90% were seen once. The sample consisted of CD4+ T cells from PBMCs. The chain is built from TRBV29-1 and TRBJ2-3, with unresolved D. The source is a human donor with multiple sclerosis. The DNA for the CDR3 is TGCAGCGTTGCTCTTAGGGGCACAGATACGCAGTATTTT. This codes for CSVALRGTDTQYF.